This TCR beta chain was retrieved from a study of siplizumab effects on memory and regulatory T cells. Sequencing was performed with immunoSEQ multiplex PCR; in TCRdb, only in-frame clones are kept and a portion is missing. The table lists over 60,000 clones, roughly nine tenths of them singletons. The study's findings and limits: Under siplizumab, alloreactive sequences traced to unstimulated CD4+ memory cells were significantly reduced. The apparent diversity of naive T cells exceeded that of memory cells, and naive T cells seemed to make a major contribution to the alloresponse.

This clone was observed once. Its antigen is unknown. CDR1 is SEHNR and CDR2 is FQNEAQ in the germline V gene (reference sequence). CDR3 size: 19 residues. Trimming removed 1 base at V and 1 base at J, with 22 bases between. V gene TRBV7-9 combines with J gene TRBJ2-5, with D possibly TRBD2 on 7 matching bases. The clonotype originates from a human donor in good health. The sample taken for sequencing was CD8+ T cells sorted from blood. CDR3 DNA sequence: TGTGCCAGCAGCTTAGAATTGGGGGGGGCTCCCTTCCCCCAAGAGACCCAGTACTTC. It translates to CASSLELGGAPFPQETQYF.